This T cell receptor beta chain was recorded in a study of vaccination effects on CD4 cells after COVID-19. CDR1 is ENHRY and CDR2 is SYGVKD in the germline V gene. V shed 7 bases, J shed 2 bases, and the junction held 7 bases outside the gene matches. The length of the CDR3 is 16 residues. Expansion of antigen-specific CD4+ T cells with viral peptide pools was carried out by the ViraFEST assay before sequencing. The culture ran for under eleven days, and then CD4+ T cells were isolated. Either the BNT162b2 or mRNA-1273 vaccine was given to participants in two doses. Peptides at approximately 10 ug/ml and IL-2 at 10 IU/ml were added to a few million PBMC per well. Sequenced by immunoSEQ multiplex PCR; TCRdb stores in-frame clones only, minus some. The sample has about 46,000 clones, over 60% seen once. Study-wide results and caveats: The study found marked clonal contraction of infection- and vaccine-induced clones late after vaccination.

A word on this clone: The antigen is not known.

The receptor was derived from a human donor who received a COVID-19 vaccine. Sequencing was performed on CD4+ T cells from PBMCs cultured with HCoV-OC43 spike peptides, taken after COVID-19 vaccination. The subset: HCoV-OC43 spike overlapping peptide pool stimulation. V gene TRBV10-3 combines with J gene TRBJ2-1; 11 positions agree with TRBD2. The CDR3 loop reads CAINSLGLAAYNEQFF. CDR3 DNA sequence: TGTGCCATCAACAGCCTGGGACTAGCGGCCTACAATGAGCAGTTCTTC.